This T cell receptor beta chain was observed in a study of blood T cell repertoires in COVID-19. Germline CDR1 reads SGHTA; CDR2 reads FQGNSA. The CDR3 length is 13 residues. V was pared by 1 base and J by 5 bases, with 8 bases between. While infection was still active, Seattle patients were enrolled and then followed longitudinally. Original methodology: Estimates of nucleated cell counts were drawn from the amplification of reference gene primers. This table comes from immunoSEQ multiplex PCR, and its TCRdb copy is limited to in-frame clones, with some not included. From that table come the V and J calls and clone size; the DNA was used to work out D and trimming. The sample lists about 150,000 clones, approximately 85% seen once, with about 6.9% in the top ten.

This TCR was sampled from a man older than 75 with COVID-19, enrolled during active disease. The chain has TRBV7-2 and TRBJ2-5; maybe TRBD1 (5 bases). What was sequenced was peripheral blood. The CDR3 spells CASSLVQEETQYF. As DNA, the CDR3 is TGTGCCAGCAGCTTAGTACAGGAGGAGACCCAGTACTTC.